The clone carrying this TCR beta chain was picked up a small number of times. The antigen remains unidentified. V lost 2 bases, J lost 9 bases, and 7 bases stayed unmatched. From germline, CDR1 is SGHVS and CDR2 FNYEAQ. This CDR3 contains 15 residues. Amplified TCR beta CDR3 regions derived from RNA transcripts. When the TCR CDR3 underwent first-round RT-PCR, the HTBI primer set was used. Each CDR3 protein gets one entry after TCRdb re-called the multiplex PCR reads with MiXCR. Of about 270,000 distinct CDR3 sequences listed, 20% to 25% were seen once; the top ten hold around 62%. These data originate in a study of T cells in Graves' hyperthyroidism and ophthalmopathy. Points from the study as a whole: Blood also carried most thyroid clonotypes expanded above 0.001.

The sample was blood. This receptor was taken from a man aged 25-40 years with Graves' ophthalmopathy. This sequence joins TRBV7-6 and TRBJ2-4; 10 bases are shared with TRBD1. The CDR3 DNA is TGTGCCAGCAGCTTAAAGGGGACAGGGGATTTCATTCAGTACTTC. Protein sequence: CASSLKGTGDFIQYF.